The present TCR beta chain was sequenced within a study of blood T cell repertoires in COVID-19. Study context: Collection of acute and convalescent COVID-19 samples took place in the United States, Italy and Spain. PBMCs, B-cell-depleted T cells, or T cells were the source of the cDNA or gDNA that made up the material.

Germline assignment: CDR1 GTSNPN and CDR2 SVGIG (reference sequence). The ends were cut back, 6 bases at V and 9 bases at J, with 21 bases in the middle. The CDR3 covers 13 residues. Self-reported history from a screening survey and questionnaire set each donor's cohort. How the authors handled the data: Reference gene primers were amplified, and this amplification served to estimate nucleated cell counts. The assay was immunoSEQ multiplex PCR, and TCRdb's table has in-frame clones only and misses some. The D gene and trimming were derived from the DNA, and the V and J assignments and clone size from that table. The sample shows fewer than 350,000 clones, almost 90% of them seen only once.

The sequence came from a woman aged 18 to 35 with acute COVID-19. Sequenced sample: PBMCs or T cells enriched from blood (not recorded which). This chain links TRBV30 with TRBJ2-7; a possible D gene is TRBD2 (5 bases). The CDR3 reads CACREIGGSGQYF. The CDR3 DNA reads TGTGCCTGTAGGGAGATCGGAGGTTCCGGGCAGTACTTC.